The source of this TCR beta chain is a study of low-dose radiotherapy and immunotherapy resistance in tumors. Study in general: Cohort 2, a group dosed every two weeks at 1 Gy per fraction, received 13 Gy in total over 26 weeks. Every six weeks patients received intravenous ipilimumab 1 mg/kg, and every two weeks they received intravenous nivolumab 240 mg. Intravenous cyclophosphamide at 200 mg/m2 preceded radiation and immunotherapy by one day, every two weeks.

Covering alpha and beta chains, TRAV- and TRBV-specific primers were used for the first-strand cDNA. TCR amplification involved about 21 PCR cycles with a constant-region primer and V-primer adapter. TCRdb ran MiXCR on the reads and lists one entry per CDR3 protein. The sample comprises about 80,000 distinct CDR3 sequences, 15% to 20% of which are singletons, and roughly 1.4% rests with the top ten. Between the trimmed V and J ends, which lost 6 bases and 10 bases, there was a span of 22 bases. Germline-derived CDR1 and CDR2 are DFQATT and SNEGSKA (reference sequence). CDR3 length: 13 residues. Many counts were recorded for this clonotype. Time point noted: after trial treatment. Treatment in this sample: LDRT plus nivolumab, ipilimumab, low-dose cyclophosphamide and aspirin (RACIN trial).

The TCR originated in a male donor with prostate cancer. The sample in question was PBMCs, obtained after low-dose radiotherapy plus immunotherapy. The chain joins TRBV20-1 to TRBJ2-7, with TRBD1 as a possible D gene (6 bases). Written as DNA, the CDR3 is TGCAGTGCCACGGACAGCTCCCCTACGAGACAGTACTTC. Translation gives CSATDSSPTRQYF.